The TCR beta chain under discussion was sequenced for a study of T-cell reconstitution after alpha-beta-depleted transplantation in children. Germline V lookup: CDR1 SGHRS, CDR2 YFSETQ. CDR3 size: 17 residues. J lost 1 base, V lost 4 bases, and 8 bases had no gene match. The TCRbeta library incorporated unique molecular identifiers. TCRdb reanalysed the PCR reads using MiXCR and keeps one entry per CDR3 protein. The data show roughly 20,000 distinct CDR3 sequences, about a tenth seen once. This clonotype was found many times. V usage is TRBV5-1 and J usage is TRBJ2-6; 7 nucleotides align to TRBD1. This TCR derives from a human donor who donated a stem cell graft to a child with chronic granulomatous disease. The sample here was PBMCs from the stem cell graft donor, taken from the stem cell graft. The CDR3: CASSADRVKSGANVLTF. The DNA for the CDR3 is TGCGCCAGCAGCGCCGACAGGGTCAAGTCTGGGGCCAACGTCCTGACTTTC.